This T cell receptor (beta chain) was captured by sequencing in a study of cytomegalovirus exposure and HLA in healthy donors. Study-wide points: In most subjects, TCR beta sequences reportedly gave accurate predictions of HLA-A and HLA-B alleles.

Details on this clone: Its antigen is as yet unknown.

The PCR ran on 60 Vbeta and 13 Jbeta primers. TCRdb keeps only in-frame clones here, not all; method: immunoSEQ multiplex PCR. Of about 76,000 clones listed, roughly two thirds are singletons. Trimming cost V 2 bases and J 10 bases; bases outside gene matches: 11. This CDR3 spans 16 amino acids. Germline V gene lookup returns CDR1 SEHNR and CDR2 FQNEAQ (reference sequence). The gene calls are TRBV7-9 and TRBJ2-1, with 10 bases that match TRBD2. Sequenced material: PBMCs. This TCR came from a man in his 60s in good health and CMV-seropositive. CDR3: CASSLYEREGLGEQFF. The CDR3, as DNA: TGTGCCAGCAGCTTATACGAGCGGGAGGGCCTGGGGGAGCAGTTCTTC. Drawing the rest from reference TRBV7-9 and TRBJ2-1, the complete variable domain is DTGVSQNPRHKITKRGQNVTFRCDPISEHNRLYWYRQTLGQGPEFLTYFQNEAQLEKSRLLSDRFSAERPKGSFSTLEIQRTEQGDSAMYLCASSLYEREGLGEQFFGPGTRLTVL.